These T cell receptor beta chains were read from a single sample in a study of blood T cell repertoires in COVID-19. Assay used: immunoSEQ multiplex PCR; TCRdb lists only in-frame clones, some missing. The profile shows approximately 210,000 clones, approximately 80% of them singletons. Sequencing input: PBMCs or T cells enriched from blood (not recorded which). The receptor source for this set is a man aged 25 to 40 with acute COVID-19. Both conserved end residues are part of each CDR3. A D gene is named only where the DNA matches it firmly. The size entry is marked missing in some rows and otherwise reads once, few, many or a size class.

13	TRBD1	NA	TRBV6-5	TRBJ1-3	CASSPTGGNTIYF	TGTGCCAGCAGTCCGACAGGGGGAAACACCATATATTTT
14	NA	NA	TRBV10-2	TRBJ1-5	CASTAQGVNQPQHF	TGCGCCAGCACGGCACAGGGCGTTAATCAGCCCCAGCATTTT
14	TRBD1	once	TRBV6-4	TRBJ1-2	CASSGQGADYGYTF	TGTGCCAGCAGTGGACAGGGGGCCGACTATGGCTACACCTTC
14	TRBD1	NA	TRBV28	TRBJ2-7	CASSPSGTANEQYF	TGTGCCAGCAGTCCCTCCGGGACAGCTAACGAGCAGTACTTC
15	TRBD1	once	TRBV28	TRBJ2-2	CASSFPDRETGELFF	TGTGCCAGCAGTTTTCCTGACAGGGAAACCGGGGAGCTGTTTTTT
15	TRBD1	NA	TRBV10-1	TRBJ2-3	CASSETGQGPDTQYF	TGCGCCAGCAGCGAAACGGGACAGGGCCCCGATACGCAGTATTTT
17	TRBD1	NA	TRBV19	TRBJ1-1	CASSKGQGGGMNTEAFF	TGTGCCAGTAGTAAGGGACAGGGCGGAGGGATGAACACTGAAGCTTTCTTT
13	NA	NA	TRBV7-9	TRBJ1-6	CASSPRQFSPLHF	TGTGCCAGCAGCCCGAGACAGTTTTCACCCCTCCACTTT
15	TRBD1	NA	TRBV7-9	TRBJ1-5	CASSFPGQGDQPQHF	TGTGCCAGCAGCTTTCCGGGACAGGGAGATCAGCCCCAGCATTTT
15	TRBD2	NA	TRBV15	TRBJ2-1	CATEMTLAGFNEQFF	TGTGCCACCGAGATGACCCTAGCGGGGTTCAATGAGCAGTTCTTC
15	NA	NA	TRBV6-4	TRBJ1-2	CASSSFRGSPHGYTF	TGTGCCAGCAGTTCCTTCCGGGGGTCCCCCCATGGCTACACCTTC
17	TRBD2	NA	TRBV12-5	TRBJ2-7	CASGLGAILAGEYEQYF	TGTGCTAGTGGTTTGGGAGCCATACTAGCGGGGGAGTACGAGCAGTACTTC
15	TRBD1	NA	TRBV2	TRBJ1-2	CASSPSTGGSYGYTF	TGTGCCAGCAGTCCTTCGACAGGGGGCTCCTATGGCTACACCTTC
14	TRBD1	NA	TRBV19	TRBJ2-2	CASRGTGSTGELFF	TGTGCCAGTAGGGGGACAGGGAGCACCGGGGAGCTGTTTTTT
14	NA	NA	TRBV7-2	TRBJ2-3	CASSLVAEADTQYF	TGTGCCAGCAGCTTAGTGGCGGAGGCAGATACGCAGTATTTT
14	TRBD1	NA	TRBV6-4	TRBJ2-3	CASSPDRYTDTQYF	TGTGCCAGCAGCCCGGACAGGTACACAGATACGCAGTATTTT
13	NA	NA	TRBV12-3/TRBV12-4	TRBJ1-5	CASSDRFNQPQHF	TGTGCCAGCAGCGACAGGTTCAATCAGCCCCAGCATTTT
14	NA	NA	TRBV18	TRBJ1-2	CASSPLEGLSGYTF	TGTGCCAGCTCACCACTCGAGGGTCTAAGTGGCTACACCTTC
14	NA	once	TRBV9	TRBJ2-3	CASSVAPPTDTQYF	TGTGCCAGCAGCGTGGCCCCACCCACAGATACGCAGTATTTT
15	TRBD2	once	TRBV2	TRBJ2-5	CASARSGGGQETQYF	TGTGCCAGCGCGAGAAGCGGGGGGGGACAAGAGACCCAGTACTTC
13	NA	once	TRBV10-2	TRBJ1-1	CASGQGGYGEAFF	TGCGCCAGCGGCCAAGGAGGATATGGTGAAGCTTTCTTT
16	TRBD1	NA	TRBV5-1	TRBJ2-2	CASSSAGTGTTGELFF	TGCGCCAGCAGCTCGGCCGGGACAGGGACCACCGGGGAGCTGTTTTTT
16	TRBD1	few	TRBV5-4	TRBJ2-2	CASSSPGQGNTGELFF	TGTGCCAGCAGCTCGCCGGGACAGGGGAACACCGGGGAGCTGTTTTTT
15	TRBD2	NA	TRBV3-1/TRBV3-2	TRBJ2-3	CASSPGTSDTDTQYF	TGTGCCAGCAGCCCCGGGACTAGCGACACAGATACGCAGTATTTT
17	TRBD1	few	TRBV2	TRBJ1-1	CASSEEGTGVWDTEAFF	TGTGCCAGCAGTGAAGAGGGGACAGGGGTTTGGGACACTGAAGCTTTCTTT
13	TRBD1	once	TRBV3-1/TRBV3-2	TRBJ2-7	CASSYRDRGQQYF	TGTGCCAGCAGTTACCGGGACAGGGGACAGCAGTACTTC
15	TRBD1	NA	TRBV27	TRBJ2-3	CASSSPAGGADTQYF	TGTGCCAGCAGTTCCCCGGCAGGGGGCGCAGATACGCAGTATTTT
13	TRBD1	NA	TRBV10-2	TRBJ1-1	CASSDTGGTEAFF	TGCGCCAGCAGTGATACAGGGGGCACTGAAGCTTTCTTT
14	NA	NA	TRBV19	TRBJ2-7	CASRQGRSSYEQYF	TGTGCCAGCAGGCAGGGCCGTAGCTCCTACGAGCAGTACTTC
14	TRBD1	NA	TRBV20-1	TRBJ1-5	CSASPGTVDQPQHF	TGCAGTGCTAGTCCCGGGACAGTTGATCAGCCCCAGCATTTT
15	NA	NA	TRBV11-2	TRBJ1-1	CASSSPGAGATEAFF	TGTGCCAGCAGCTCACCCGGTGCGGGGGCCACTGAAGCTTTCTTT
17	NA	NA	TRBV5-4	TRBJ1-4	CASSLVGAGPRNEKLFF	TGTGCCAGCAGCTTGGTGGGGGCCGGGCCCAGGAATGAAAAACTGTTTTTT
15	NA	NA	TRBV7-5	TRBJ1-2	CVRSSTGGAVNGYTF	TGTGTCAGAAGCTCGACAGGGGGCGCCGTCAATGGCTACACCTTC
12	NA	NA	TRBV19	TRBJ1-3	CASTHQGNTIYF	TGTGCCAGTACTCATCAGGGGAACACCATATATTTT
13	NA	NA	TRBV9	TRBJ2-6	CASSPETPNVLTF	TGTGCCAGCAGCCCGGAGACGCCCAACGTCCTGACTTTC
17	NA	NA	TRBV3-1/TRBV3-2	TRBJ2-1	CASAGGGQASSYNEQFF	TGTGCCAGCGCCGGGGGAGGCCAGGCCTCCTCCTACAATGAGCAGTTCTTC
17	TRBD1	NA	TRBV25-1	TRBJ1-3	CASSGVTGTATGNTIYF	TGTGCCAGCAGTGGGGTAACCGGGACAGCCACGGGAAACACCATATATTTT
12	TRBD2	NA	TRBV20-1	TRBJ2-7	CSASLAGNEQYF	TGCAGTGCTAGTCTAGCGGGGAACGAGCAGTACTTC
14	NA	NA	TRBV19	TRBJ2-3	CASSVKPSADTQYF	TGTGCCAGTAGTGTTAAACCCTCTGCGGATACGCAGTATTTT
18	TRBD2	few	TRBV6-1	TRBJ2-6	CASSDVRGGSSGANVLTF	TGTGCCAGCAGTGATGTACGGGGGGGGAGCTCTGGGGCCAACGTCCTGACTTTC
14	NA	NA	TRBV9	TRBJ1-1	CASSPRGGVAEAFF	TGTGCCAGCAGCCCTAGAGGGGGGGTTGCTGAAGCTTTCTTT
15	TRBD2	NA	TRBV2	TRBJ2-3	CASSLLAGGSDTQYF	TGTGCCAGCAGTTTACTAGCGGGGGGTTCAGATACGCAGTATTTT
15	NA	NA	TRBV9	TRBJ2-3	CASSVVASSTDTQYF	TGTGCCAGCAGCGTAGTGGCTTCTAGCACAGATACGCAGTATTTT
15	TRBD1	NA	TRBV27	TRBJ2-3	CASSPWTGRTDTQYF	TGTGCCAGCAGTCCGTGGACAGGGAGGACAGATACGCAGTATTTT
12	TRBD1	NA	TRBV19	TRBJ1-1	CASSATGGEAFF	TGTGCCAGTAGTGCCACAGGGGGTGAAGCTTTCTTT
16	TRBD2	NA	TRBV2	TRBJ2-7	CASRPYRLASHGEQYF	TGTGCCAGCAGACCCTATCGACTAGCGTCGCACGGGGAGCAGTACTTC
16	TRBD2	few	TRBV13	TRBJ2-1	CASSTPRGGRDNEQFF	TGTGCCAGCAGCACACCTCGGGGGGGCCGCGACAATGAGCAGTTCTTC
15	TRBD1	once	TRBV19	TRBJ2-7	CASSPTGARPYEQYF	TGTGCCAGTAGTCCGACAGGGGCCCGACCCTACGAGCAGTACTTC
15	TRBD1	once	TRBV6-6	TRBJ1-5	CASSYRQGANQPQHF	TGTGCCAGCAGTTATAGGCAGGGGGCGAATCAGCCCCAGCATTTT
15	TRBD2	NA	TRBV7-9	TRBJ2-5	CASSIQPREVGTQYF	TGTGCCAGCAGCATCCAACCCCGGGAGGTGGGGACCCAGTACTTC